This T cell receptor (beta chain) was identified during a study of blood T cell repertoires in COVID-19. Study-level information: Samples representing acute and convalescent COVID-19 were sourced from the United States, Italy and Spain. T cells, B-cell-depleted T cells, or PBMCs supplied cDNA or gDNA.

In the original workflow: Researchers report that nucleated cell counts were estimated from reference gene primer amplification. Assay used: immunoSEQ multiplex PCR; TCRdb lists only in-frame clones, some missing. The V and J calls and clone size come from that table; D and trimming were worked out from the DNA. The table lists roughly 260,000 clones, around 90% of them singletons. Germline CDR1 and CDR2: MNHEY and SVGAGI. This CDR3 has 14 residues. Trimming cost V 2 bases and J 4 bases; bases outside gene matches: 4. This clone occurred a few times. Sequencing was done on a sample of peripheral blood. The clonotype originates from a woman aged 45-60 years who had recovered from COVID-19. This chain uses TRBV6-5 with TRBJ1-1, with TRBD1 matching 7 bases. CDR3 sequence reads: CASSYLQGSTEAFF. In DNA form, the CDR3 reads TGTGCCAGCAGTTACCTACAGGGGTCCACTGAAGCTTTCTTT.